This TCR beta chain emerged from a study of T cell responses to AZD1222 COVID-19 vaccine. As regards this clone: As yet, its antigen is unknown.

V lost 7 bases, J lost 7 bases, and 17 bases lay in between. The CDR3 sequence is 14 residues long. CDR1 and CDR2 from the germline V gene are LNHDA and SQIVND (reference sequence). The assay was immunoSEQ multiplex PCR, and TCRdb's table has in-frame clones only and misses some. Found here are about 120,000 clones, about 89% of them singletons; the top ten hold more than 9%. Whole-study results and caveats: It should be noted that donors were predominantly white British and more often female, and clonal diversity was possibly underestimated.

The J gene is TRBJ1-5, the V gene TRBV19, with unresolved D. This receptor was taken from an adult in good health. Specimen: peripheral blood, collected on day 0 of AZD1222 vaccination. This CDR3 reads CASNPRRGDQPQHF. For the CDR3, the DNA is TGTGCCAGTAATCCCAGGCGGGGTGACCAGCCCCAGCATTTT. The full variable domain, with the rest looked up from reference TRBV19 and TRBJ1-5, is DGGITQSPKYLFRKEGQNVTLSCEQNLNHDAMYWYRQDPGQGLRLIYYSQIVNDFQKGDIAEGYSVSREKKESFPLTVTSAQKNPTAFYLCASNPRRGDQPQHFGDGTRLSIL.